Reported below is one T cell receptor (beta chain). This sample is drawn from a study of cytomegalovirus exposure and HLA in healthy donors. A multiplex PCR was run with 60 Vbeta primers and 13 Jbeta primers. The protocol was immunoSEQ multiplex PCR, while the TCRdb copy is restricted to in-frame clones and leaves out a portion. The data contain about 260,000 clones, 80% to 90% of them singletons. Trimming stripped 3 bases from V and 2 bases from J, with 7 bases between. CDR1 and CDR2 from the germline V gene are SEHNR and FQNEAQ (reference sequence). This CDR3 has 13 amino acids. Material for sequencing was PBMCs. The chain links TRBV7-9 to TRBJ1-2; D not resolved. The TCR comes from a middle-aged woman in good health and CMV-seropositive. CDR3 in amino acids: CASSFAENYGYTF. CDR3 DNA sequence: TGTGCCAGCAGCTTTGCCGAGAACTATGGCTACACCTTC. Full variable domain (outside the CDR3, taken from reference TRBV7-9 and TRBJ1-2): DTGVSQNPRHKITKRGQNVTFRCDPISEHNRLYWYRQTLGQGPEFLTYFQNEAQLEKSRLLSDRFSAERPKGSFSTLEIQRTEQGDSAMYLCASSFAENYGYTFGSGTRLTVV.